This T cell receptor beta chain is drawn from a study of neurological immune-mediated disorders. Study-level results: HTLV-1-associated myelopathy showed the most TCR clonal expansion; multiple sclerosis the least, below healthy controls.

Germline CDR1 DFQATT, CDR2 SNEGSKA (reference sequence). This CDR3 has 16 residues. V was pared by 0 bases and J by 0 bases, with 12 bases between. cDNA synthesis was performed by 5'RACE with 10-nucleotide random UMIs. TCRdb re-analysed the 5' RACE reads in MiXCR, keeping a single row per CDR3 protein. This table holds almost 85,000 distinct CDR3 sequences, approximately 2.8% found once. This clonotype showed up many times. Its antigen is unidentified. The sequence derives from a woman under 40 with multiple sclerosis. The J gene is TRBJ2-1, the V gene TRBV20-1; the D is unclear. Specimen: PBMCs. This CDR3 is CSARDQVGASYNEQFF. CDR3 in DNA: TGCAGTGCTAGAGATCAAGTGGGTGCCTCCTACAATGAGCAGTTCTTC.